The TCR beta chain described here comes from a study of OX40 agonist ivuxolimab in advanced cancers. Across the whole study: Every patient in dose escalation had hepatocellular carcinoma, melanoma, renal cell or head and neck cancer. Of the participants, 40% had some prior anti-PD-1, anti-PD-L1 or anti-CTLA-4 therapy, which was allowed.

Comment on this clone: Its antigen is not known.

Study results and caveats: The average count of expanded clones was higher among CD8+ T cells than among CD4+.

Sequencing was performed with immunoSEQ multiplex PCR; in TCRdb, only in-frame clones are kept and a portion is missing. This table holds about 25,000 clones, approximately 86% found once. From germline, CDR1 is SEHNR and CDR2 FQNEAQ (reference sequence). The trim removed 3 bases at V and 6 bases at J, leaving 3 bases unmatched. The CDR3 sequence is 13 residues long. The starting material was CD4+ or CD8+ T cells sorted from blood, obtained in a trial of the OX40 agonist ivuxolimab. This TCR was recovered from an adult with an advanced solid tumor such as melanoma, head and neck, liver or kidney cancer. J is TRBJ1-2 and V is TRBV7-9, with 8 bases aligning to TRBD1. As DNA, the CDR3 is TGTGCCAGCAGCTTTGGACAGGGCGATGGCTACACCTTC. Translation: CASSFGQGDGYTF.